The sequence of this T cell receptor (beta chain) was determined in a study of early T cells in non-severe SARS-CoV-2 infection. The wider study: The sequenced material was bulk RNA from unsorted whole blood, and its chains were unpaired. Study-wide points: Matching with VDJdb favored anti-spike CD8 responses (missing private and CD4 specificities).

Attachment of unique molecular identifiers was made to individual cDNA molecules. TCRdb reprocessed the 5' RACE reads via MiXCR and lists one record per CDR3 protein. Of roughly 66,000 distinct CDR3 sequences listed, approximately 9.2% are singletons. In this sample, this clonotype turned up many times. Its antigen is unidentified. CDR1 and CDR2 (germline): SGDLS, YYNGEE. The CDR3 loop spans 13 amino acids. Deletions cut 4 bases from V and 4 bases from J, with 11 bases between. The clonotype comes from an adult who was a healthcare worker with PCR-confirmed SARS-CoV-2 infection or an uninfected control (not recorded which). This chain joins TRBV9 and TRBJ2-5; D is unclear. What was sequenced was whole blood. The CDR3 DNA reads as TGTGCCAGCAGCCCCCACCTACGAGAGACCCAGTACTTC. This sequence encodes CASSPHLRETQYF.